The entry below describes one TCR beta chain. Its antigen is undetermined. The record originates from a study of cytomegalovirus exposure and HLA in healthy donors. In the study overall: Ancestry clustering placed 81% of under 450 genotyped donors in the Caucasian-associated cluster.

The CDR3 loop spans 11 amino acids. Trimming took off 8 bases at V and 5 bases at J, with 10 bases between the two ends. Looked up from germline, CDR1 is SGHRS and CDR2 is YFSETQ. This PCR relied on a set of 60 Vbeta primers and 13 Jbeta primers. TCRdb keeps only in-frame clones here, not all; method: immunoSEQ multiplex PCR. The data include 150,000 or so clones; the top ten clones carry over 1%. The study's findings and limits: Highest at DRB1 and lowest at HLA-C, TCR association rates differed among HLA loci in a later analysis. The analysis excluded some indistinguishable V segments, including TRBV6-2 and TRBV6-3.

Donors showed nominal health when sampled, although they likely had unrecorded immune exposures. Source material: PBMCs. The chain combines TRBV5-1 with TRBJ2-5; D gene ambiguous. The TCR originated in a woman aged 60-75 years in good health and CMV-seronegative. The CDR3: CASSQMETQYF. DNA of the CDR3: TGCGCCAGTTCCCAGATGGAGACCCAGTACTTC.